The next 22 T cell receptor beta chains were all read from a single sample in a study of cytomegalovirus exposure and HLA in healthy donors. PCR primers comprised 60 Vbeta and 13 Jbeta primers. Clones were read by immunoSEQ multiplex PCR, and TCRdb kept only the in-frame ones, dropping some. The table includes 90,000 or so clones, 70% to 75% detected once. Sequencing input: PBMCs. All receptors come from a woman between 18 and 29 years old in good health and CMV-seropositive.

The rearrangement joins TRBV7-3 to TRBJ2-2; 9 bases are shared with TRBD2. The CDR3 covers 17 residues. J gave up 6 bases and V 0 bases, and 8 bases lay outside the gene matches. Germline CDR1 is SGHTA and CDR2 is FQGTGA. This CDR3 reads CASSLTSVAGAAGELFF. The CDR3 DNA reads as TGTGCCAGCAGCTTAACGTCGGTAGCGGGGGCCGCCGGGGAGCTGTTTTTT.

The chain is built from TRBV7-2 and TRBJ2-3; no definite D call. Germline V gives CDR1 SGHTA, CDR2 FQGNSA. V lost 4 bases, J lost 1 base, and 6 bases lay in between. This CDR3 spans 13 amino acids. CDR3 DNA: TGTGCCAGCAGCTCTCCAGGCACAGATACGCAGTATTTT. Protein product: CASSSPGTDTQYF.

CDR3 loop: CASSPAHLGTGYEQYF. In nucleotides, the CDR3 is TGTGCCAGCAGCCCCGCCCATCTAGGTACTGGCTACGAGCAGTACTTC. The chain combines TRBV27 with TRBJ2-7; D not certain. Trimming removed 6 bases from V and 3 bases from J, with 21 bases in between. The CDR3 runs to 16 residues. Germline CDR1 and CDR2: MNHEY and SMNVEV (reference sequence).

The V call is TRBV27, the J call TRBJ1-2; D is uncertain. Germline V gene lookup returns CDR1 MNHEY and CDR2 SMNVEV (reference sequence). There are 13 residues in the CDR3. V lost 7 bases and J 3 bases, leaving 12 bases between the germline ends. CDR3 region: CASTRAPHYGYTF. The CDR3 DNA reads TGTGCCAGCACGAGGGCCCCGCACTATGGCTACACCTTC.

This chain connects TRBV2 to TRBJ1-6, with D maybe TRBD1 (5 bases). The CDR3 length is 17 residues. Germline V gene sequence: CDR1 SNHLY, CDR2 FYNNEI. The V gene lost 2 bases and the J gene lost 0 bases, with 11 bases spanning the gap. The CDR3 protein is CASSESRQSSYNSPLHF. In nucleotides, the CDR3 is TGTGCCAGCAGTGAATCAAGACAGAGCTCCTATAATTCACCCCTCCACTTT.

The chain carries TRBV6-1 and TRBJ1-5, with D perhaps TRBD1 (5 bases). With 1 base removed from V and 3 bases from J, the gap between germline ends came to 10 bases. The V gene's germline CDR1 is MNHNS and CDR2 SASEGT. The CDR3 has 15 residues. This CDR3 reads CASSEGQGVNQPQHF. The CDR3, as DNA: TGTGCCAGCAGTGAAGGGCAAGGGGTCAATCAGCCCCAGCATTTT.

The chain employs TRBV10-3 and TRBJ1-1; D is undetermined. The germline V gene has CDR1 ENHRY and CDR2 SYGVKD. CDR3 length equals 10 residues. The germline V and J ends were trimmed by 11 bases and 6 bases, with 10 bases remaining between them. DNA for the CDR3: TGTGCCGCGGGGTCCCCTGAAGCTTTCTTT. This encodes CAAGSPEAFF.

The V and J genes are TRBV28 and TRBJ2-7; D is uncertain. V shed 8 bases and J shed 3 bases, with 11 bases lying between them. There are 12 residues in the CDR3. CDR1 and CDR2 from the germline V gene are MDHEN and SYDVKM. CDR3 residues: CASGELGYEQYF. CDR3 nucleotides: TGTGCCAGCGGAGAGTTGGGCTACGAGCAGTACTTC.

This chain joins TRBV28 and TRBJ2-7, with 8 bases matching TRBD1. The V and J ends lost 6 bases and 5 bases, in that order; junction bases with no gene match: 12. Germline V lookup: CDR1 MDHEN, CDR2 SYDVKM. The CDR3 is 15 residues long. Here the CDR3 reads CASSPGGANSHEQYF. The CDR3 nucleotides read TGTGCCAGCAGCCCAGGGGGCGCGAATTCCCACGAGCAGTACTTC.

The chain links TRBV7-2 to TRBJ2-5; 9 nucleotides align to TRBD1. V trimming: 5 bases; J trimming: 6 bases; junction bases outside the gene matches: 7. Per germline, CDR1 SGHTA and CDR2 FQGNSA. The CDR3 spans 14 residues. The CDR3 region is CASSTGGAGKTQYF. Written as DNA, the CDR3 is TGTGCCAGCAGCACAGGGGGCGCCGGGAAGACCCAGTACTTC.

The chain carries TRBV7-4 and TRBJ1-2; the D is unclear. V shed 2 bases and J shed 6 bases, with 10 bases lying between them. The CDR3 loop spans 13 amino acids. CDR1 is SGHVT and CDR2 is SQSDAQ in the germline V gene. CDR3 in DNA: TGTGCCAGCAGCTTAACCTGGACTAATGGCTACACCTTC. Its protein product is CASSLTWTNGYTF.

The chain carries TRBV2 and TRBJ1-2; 8 nucleotides match TRBD1. V was clipped by 8 bases and J by 8 bases; unmatched bases: 13. Germline CDR1 SNHLY, CDR2 FYNNEI. The CDR3 spans 14 residues. The CDR3 sequence: CASGGTGGVSGYTF. The CDR3 bases are TGTGCCAGCGGGGGGACAGGAGGCGTGTCCGGCTACACCTTC.

The V and J genes are TRBV6-1 and TRBJ2-3, with 8 bases lining up with TRBD1. J lost 1 base, V lost 2 bases, and 2 bases had no gene match. The CDR3 sequence is 15 residues long. Germline loops: CDR1 MNHNS, CDR2 SASEGT. CDR3 DNA sequence: TGTGCCAGCAGTGAAATGACAGGGGGCACAGATACGCAGTATTTT. Its translation: CASSEMTGGTDTQYF.

The rearrangement joins TRBV29-1 to TRBJ1-2; D unclear. The CDR3 covers 12 residues. V was pared by 5 bases and J by 1 base, with 8 bases between. Germline lookup yields CDR1 SQVTM and CDR2 ANQGSEA. The CDR3 DNA reads TGCAGCGTTCAAGGGCTTAACTATGGCTACACCTTC. This translates into CSVQGLNYGYTF.

This clone came up once. The genes are TRBV9 and TRBJ2-3; TRBD1 agrees at 7 bases. Germline CDR1 reads SGDLS; CDR2 reads YYNGEE. CDR3 length: 14 residues. The trim removed 4 bases at V and 0 bases at J, leaving 2 bases unmatched. The CDR3 region is CASSNRGSTDTQYF. In DNA form, the CDR3 reads TGTGCCAGCAGCAACAGGGGAAGCACAGATACGCAGTATTTT.

This clone was seen a handful of times. The chain is built from TRBV6-6 and TRBJ1-2; D unresolved. This CDR3 region has 12 residues. The germline V gene encodes CDR1 MNHNY and CDR2 SVGAGI (reference sequence). Between the trimmed V and J ends, which lost 10 bases and 6 bases, there was a span of 15 bases. CDR3 coding DNA: TGTGCCACGTCGGAGGGTGACAATGGCTACACCTTC. It codes for CATSEGDNGYTF.

This chain uses TRBV11-3 with TRBJ2-2; TRBD2 matches at 8 bases. The germline V gene has CDR1 SGHNT and CDR2 YENEEA. This CDR3 has 16 residues. Trimming took 2 bases from V and 3 from J; bases not matched to a gene: 5. The CDR3, as DNA: TGTGCCAGCAGCTTAACGGGAGGGGCTTACACCGGGGAGCTGTTTTTT. The encoded protein is CASSLTGGAYTGELFF.

This clone turned up a few times. J is TRBJ2-7 and V is TRBV9; 7 bases line up with TRBD2. This CDR3 contains 14 residues. The V gene's germline CDR1 is SGDLS and CDR2 YYNGEE. After removal of 1 base from V and 6 bases from J, the junction contained 7 bases not matched to a gene. CDR3 coding DNA: TGTGCCAGCAGCGTAATTAGCGGGTCCACCGAGCAGTACTTC. It codes for CASSVISGSTEQYF.

The chain links TRBV11-2 to TRBJ1-4; 8 positions match TRBD1. Germline values: CDR1 SGHAT, CDR2 FQNNGV. The CDR3 runs to 17 residues. V lost 5 bases to trimming and J lost 8 bases; unmatched junction nucleotides: 16. The CDR3 sequence: CASSPRQGALMGEKLFF. The CDR3 region has the DNA TGTGCCAGCAGCCCTCGCCAGGGGGCTCTTATGGGGGAAAAACTGTTTTTT.

The V call is TRBV11-3, the J call TRBJ1-2; possibly TRBD1 for D (5 bases). Germline-derived CDR1 and CDR2 are SGHNT and YENEEA. V dropped 0 bases and J dropped 5 bases, with 16 bases sitting between them. The CDR3 sequence is 16 residues long. The CDR3 DNA reads as TGTGCCAGCAGCTTAGATCTATGGACAACCCTATATGGCTACACCTTC. The encoded protein is CASSLDLWTTLYGYTF.

The chain is built from TRBV7-2 and TRBJ1-1; D is undetermined. Per germline, CDR1 SGHTA and CDR2 FQGNSA. The V end lost 1 base, the J end lost 0 bases, and 9 bases lay between the germline ends. The CDR3 totals 15 residues. CDR3 bases: TGTGCCAGCAGCTTAGGAGGAGGAGTGAACACTGAAGCTTTCTTT. Residues: CASSLGGGVNTEAFF.

The rearrangement links TRBV28 to TRBJ2-3, with D maybe TRBD1 (6 bases). The V end was cut by 11 bases, the J end by 3 bases, with 18 bases between. CDR3 length: 14 amino acids. The germline V gene encodes CDR1 MDHEN and CDR2 SYDVKM. The chain's CDR3 is CAVKWSRGTDTQYF. CDR3 nucleotide sequence: TGTGCCGTGAAATGGTCCAGGGGAACAGATACGCAGTATTTT.